The subject of this entry is one T cell receptor beta chain. The clone's antigen remains unknown. Base quality data are lacking; no much larger clone is found one base away. This entry comes from a study of T cell changes during pregnancy in multiple sclerosis (dated by TCRdb to about 2019). Study-wide context: Changes in the T cell repertoire over the course of pregnancy were examined in this study in women with multiple sclerosis.

Libraries were built with the immunoSEQ multiplex PCR assay. Entries here come from immuneACCESS through TCRdb and include only in-frame sequences with V and J called. Some clones fail to appear in such tables; in the studies checked, an unresolved V gene covers under half of the shortfall, and the cause of the remainder is unknown. The table for this sample lists 45,000 to 75,000 clones; about 91% of them were counted only once. The ten largest clones capture about 0.85% of the sample. The sample was peripheral blood, taken in the first trimester of pregnancy. The sequence came from a female donor with multiple sclerosis, enrolled in a pregnancy study.

The nucleotide sequence is TGTGCCAGCAGCTTGGTGAGGAATGGCTACACCTTC. Its protein reads: CASSLVRNGYTF. The chain joins TRBV5-6 to TRBJ1-2; there is no confident call for the D gene. The cysteine opens and the phenylalanine closes a CDR3 of 12 amino acids. Here the CDR3 DNA is all that survives: 36 bases in frame from base 1. V and J lose 0 bases and 6 bases, and a span of 6 bases separates them. The germline V gene gives CDR1 as SGHDT and CDR2 as YYEEEE.